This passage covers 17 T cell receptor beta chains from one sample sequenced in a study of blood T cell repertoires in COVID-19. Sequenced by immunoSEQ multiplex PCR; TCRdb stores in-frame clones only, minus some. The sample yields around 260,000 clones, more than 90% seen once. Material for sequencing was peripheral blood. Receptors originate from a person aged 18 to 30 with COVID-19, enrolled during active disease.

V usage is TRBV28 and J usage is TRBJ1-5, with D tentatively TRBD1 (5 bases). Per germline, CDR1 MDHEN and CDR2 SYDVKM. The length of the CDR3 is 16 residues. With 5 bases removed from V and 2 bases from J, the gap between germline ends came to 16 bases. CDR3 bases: TGTGCCAGCAGTGGCGGGTTGGGGGGGGGCAATCAGCCCCAGCATTTT. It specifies CASSGGLGGGNQPQHF.

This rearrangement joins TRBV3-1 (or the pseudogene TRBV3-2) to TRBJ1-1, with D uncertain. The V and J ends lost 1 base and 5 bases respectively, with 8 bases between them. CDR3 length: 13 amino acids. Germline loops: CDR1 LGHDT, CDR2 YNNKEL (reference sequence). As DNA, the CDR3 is TGTGCCAGCAGCCAAGTGTCGGGAACTGAAGCTTTCTTT. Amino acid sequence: CASSQVSGTEAFF.

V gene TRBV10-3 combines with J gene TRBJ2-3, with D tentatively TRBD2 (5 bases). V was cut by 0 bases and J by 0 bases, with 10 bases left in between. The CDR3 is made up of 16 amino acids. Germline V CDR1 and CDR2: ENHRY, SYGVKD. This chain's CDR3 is CAISESILDSTDTQYF. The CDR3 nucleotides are TGTGCCATCAGTGAGTCGATACTAGACAGCACAGATACGCAGTATTTT.

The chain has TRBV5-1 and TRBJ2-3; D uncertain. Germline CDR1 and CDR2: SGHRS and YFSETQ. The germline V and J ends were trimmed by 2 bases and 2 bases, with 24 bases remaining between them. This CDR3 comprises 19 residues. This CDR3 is CASSFSMTALVSVTDTQYF. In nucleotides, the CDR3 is TGCGCCAGCAGCTTTTCCATGACTGCCCTAGTTTCAGTCACAGATACGCAGTATTTT.

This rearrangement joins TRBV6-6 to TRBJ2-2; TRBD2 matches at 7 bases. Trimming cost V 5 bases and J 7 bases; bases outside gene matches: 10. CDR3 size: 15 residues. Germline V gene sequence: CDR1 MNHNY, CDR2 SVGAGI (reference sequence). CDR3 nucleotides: TGTGCCAGCAGTAGCCGGGACTACCCGGGCGGGGAGCTGTTTTTT. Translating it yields CASSSRDYPGGELFF.

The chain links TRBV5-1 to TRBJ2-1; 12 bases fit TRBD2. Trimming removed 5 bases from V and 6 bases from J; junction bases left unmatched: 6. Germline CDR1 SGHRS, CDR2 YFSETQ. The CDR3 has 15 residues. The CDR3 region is CASRTLAGGGNEQFF. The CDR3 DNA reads TGCGCCAGCAGGACCCTAGCGGGAGGGGGCAATGAGCAGTTCTTC.

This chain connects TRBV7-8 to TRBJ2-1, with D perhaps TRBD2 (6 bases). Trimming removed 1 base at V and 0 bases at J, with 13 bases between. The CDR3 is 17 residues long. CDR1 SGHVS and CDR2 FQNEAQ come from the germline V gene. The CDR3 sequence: CASSLGSAGSSYNEQFF. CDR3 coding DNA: TGTGCCAGCAGCTTAGGATCGGCGGGAAGCTCCTACAATGAGCAGTTCTTC.

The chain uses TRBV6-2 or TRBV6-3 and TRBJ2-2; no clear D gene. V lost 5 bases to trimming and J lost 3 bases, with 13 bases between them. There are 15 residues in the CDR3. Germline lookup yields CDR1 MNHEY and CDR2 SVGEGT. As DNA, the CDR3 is TGTGCCAGCAGTGGCGGCCCTACCTACACCGGGGAGCTGTTTTTT. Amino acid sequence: CASSGGPTYTGELFF.

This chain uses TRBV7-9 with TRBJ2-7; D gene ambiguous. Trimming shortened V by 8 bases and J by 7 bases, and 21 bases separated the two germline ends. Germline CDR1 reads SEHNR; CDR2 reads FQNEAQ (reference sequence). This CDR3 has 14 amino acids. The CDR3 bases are TGTGCCAGCTCAAATGTACTGGTTCCGTCGGAGCAGTACTTC. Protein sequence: CASSNVLVPSEQYF.

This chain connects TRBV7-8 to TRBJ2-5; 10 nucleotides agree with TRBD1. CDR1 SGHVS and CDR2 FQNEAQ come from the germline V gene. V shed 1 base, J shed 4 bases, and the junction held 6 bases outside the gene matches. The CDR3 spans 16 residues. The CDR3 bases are TGTGCCAGCAGCTTAGTACGCTGGGACAGGGGAGAGACCCAGTACTTC. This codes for CASSLVRWDRGETQYF.

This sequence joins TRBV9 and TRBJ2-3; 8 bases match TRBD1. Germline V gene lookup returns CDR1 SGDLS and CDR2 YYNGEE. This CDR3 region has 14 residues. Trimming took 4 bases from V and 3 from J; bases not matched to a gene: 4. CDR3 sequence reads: CASSFGQGTDTQYF. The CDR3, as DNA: TGTGCCAGCAGCTTCGGACAGGGAACAGATACGCAGTATTTT.

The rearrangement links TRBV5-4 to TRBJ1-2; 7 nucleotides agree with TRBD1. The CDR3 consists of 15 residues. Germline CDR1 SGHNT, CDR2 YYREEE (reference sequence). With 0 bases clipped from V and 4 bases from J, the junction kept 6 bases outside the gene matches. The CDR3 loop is CASSLDRGRTYGYTF. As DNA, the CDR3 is TGTGCCAGCAGCTTGGACAGGGGACGGACCTATGGCTACACCTTC. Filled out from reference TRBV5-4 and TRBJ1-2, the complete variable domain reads ETGVTQSPTHLIKTRGQQVTLRCSSQSGHNTVSWYQQALGQGPQFIFQYYREEENGRGNFPPRFSGLQFPNYSSELNVNALELDDSALYLCASSLDRGRTYGYTFGSGTRLTVV.

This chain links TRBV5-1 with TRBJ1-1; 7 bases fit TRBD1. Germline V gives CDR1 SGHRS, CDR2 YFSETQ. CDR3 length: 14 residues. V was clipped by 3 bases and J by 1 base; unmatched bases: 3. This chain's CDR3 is CASSSGTANTEAFF. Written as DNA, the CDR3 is TGCGCCAGCAGCTCGGGGACAGCGAACACTGAAGCTTTCTTT.

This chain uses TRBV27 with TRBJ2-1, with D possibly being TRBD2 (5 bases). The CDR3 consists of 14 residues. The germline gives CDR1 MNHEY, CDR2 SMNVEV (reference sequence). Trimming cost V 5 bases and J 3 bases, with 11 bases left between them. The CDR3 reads CASSREQLYNEQFF. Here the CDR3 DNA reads TGTGCCAGCAGTAGGGAGCAGCTCTACAATGAGCAGTTCTTC.

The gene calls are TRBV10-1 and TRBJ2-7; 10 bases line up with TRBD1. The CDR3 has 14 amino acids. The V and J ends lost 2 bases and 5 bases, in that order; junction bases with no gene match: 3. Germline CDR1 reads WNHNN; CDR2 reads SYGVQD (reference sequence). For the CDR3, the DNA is TGCGCCAGCAGTGAGGGACAGGGGGTTAACGAGCAGTACTTC. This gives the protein CASSEGQGVNEQYF.

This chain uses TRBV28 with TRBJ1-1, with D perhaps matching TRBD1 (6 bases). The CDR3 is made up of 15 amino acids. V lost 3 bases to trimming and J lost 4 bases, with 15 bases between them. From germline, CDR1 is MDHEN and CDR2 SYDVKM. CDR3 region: CASSFSPGAGTEAFF. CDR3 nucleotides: TGTGCCAGCAGTTTCAGTCCAGGGGCGGGCACTGAAGCTTTCTTT.

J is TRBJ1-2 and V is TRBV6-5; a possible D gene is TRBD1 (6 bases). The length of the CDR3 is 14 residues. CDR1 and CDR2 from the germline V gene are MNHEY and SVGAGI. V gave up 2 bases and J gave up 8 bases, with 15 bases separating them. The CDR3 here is CASSYGGLGRGYTF. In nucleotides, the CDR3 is TGTGCCAGCAGTTACGGGGGCCTCGGGAGGGGCTACACCTTC.